This is a list of T cell receptor beta chains from one sample in a study of CD8 T cells in Susac syndrome. MiXCR was run by TCRdb on the immunoSEQ multiplex PCR reads, yielding one entry per CDR3 protein. The sample lists about 160,000 distinct CDR3 sequences; roughly 94% were seen once. The specimen sequenced was CD4+ T cells from PBMCs. These receptors originate from a human donor with multiple sclerosis. Each CDR3 is given with its conserved first and last residue. Fields, in order: D gene, J gene, V gene, clone size, CDR3 DNA, CDR3 protein. The D gene is left open where the match is weak. Where a row states a size, it is once, few, many or the class of an expanded clone; other rows omit it.

D: NA
J: TRBJ2-5
V: TRBV9
size: NA
DNA: TGTGCCAGCAGCGTTCGGAACCAAGAGACCCAGTACTTC
CDR3: CASSVRNQETQYF

D: NA
J: TRBJ2-5
V: TRBV24-1
size: NA
DNA: TGTGCCACCAGTGATTCAGGAACATCGCAAGAGACCCAGTACTTC
CDR3: CATSDSGTSQETQYF

D: NA
J: TRBJ1-4
V: TRBV5-6
size: NA
DNA: TGTGCCAGCAGCTTTTCCCCTATGGGTGAAAAACTGTTTTTT
CDR3: CASSFSPMGEKLFF

D: NA
J: TRBJ2-7
V: TRBV5-1
size: NA
DNA: TGCGCCAGCAGCTTCGGACAGTACGAGCAGTACTTC
CDR3: CASSFGQYEQYF

D: TRBD1
J: TRBJ1-1
V: TRBV30
size: NA
DNA: TGTGCCTGGAGTGTACTGGAGGGGGCGATGAACACTGAAGCTTTCTTT
CDR3: CAWSVLEGAMNTEAFF

D: NA
J: TRBJ1-1
V: TRBV3-1
size: NA
DNA: TGTGCCAGCAAGACCTGGGGCGCGAACACTGAAGCTTTCTTT
CDR3: CASKTWGANTEAFF

D: NA
J: TRBJ2-1
V: TRBV5-4
size: NA
DNA: TGTGCCAGCAGCTTGGTGGGGTATGAGCAGTTCTTC
CDR3: CASSLVGYEQFF

D: NA
J: TRBJ1-3
V: TRBV4-1
size: NA
DNA: TGCGCCAGCAGCCAAGGGGAGGGCACCATATATTTT
CDR3: CASSQGEGTIYF

D: NA
J: TRBJ2-5
V: TRBV19
size: once
DNA: TGTGCCAGTAGTATGGGACTTCTGTACCAAGAGACCCAGTACTTC
CDR3: CASSMGLLYQETQYF

D: NA
J: TRBJ2-3
V: TRBV7-2
size: NA
DNA: TGTGCCAGCAGGGCCTTAGCTAGCACAGATACGCAGTATTTT
CDR3: CASRALASTDTQYF

D: NA
J: TRBJ2-2
V: TRBV19
size: NA
DNA: TGTGCCACAAAACGTCGAGGGGACACCGGGGAGCTGTTTTTT
CDR3: CATKRRGDTGELFF

D: TRBD1
J: TRBJ1-5
V: TRBV15
size: NA
DNA: TGTGCCACCAGCGGCGACAGGGACTGGTATGGCAATCAGCCCCAGCATTTT
CDR3: CATSGDRDWYGNQPQHF

D: NA
J: TRBJ2-7
V: TRBV2
size: NA
DNA: TGTGCCAGCAGGCGGGACCCGCCCGAGCAGTACTTC
CDR3: CASRRDPPEQYF

D: NA
J: TRBJ2-7
V: TRBV30
size: few
DNA: TGTGCCTGGAGTGTTGCCTACGAGCAGTACTTC
CDR3: CAWSVAYEQYF

D: NA
J: TRBJ2-3
V: TRBV7-2
size: NA
DNA: TGTGCCAGCAGCCCGCCGGGGCTGCCCACAGATACGCAGTATTTT
CDR3: CASSPPGLPTDTQYF

D: NA
J: TRBJ1-1
V: TRBV10-1
size: NA
DNA: TGCGCCAGCAGTTCGACACAGACTGAAGCTTTCTTT
CDR3: CASSSTQTEAFF

D: NA
J: TRBJ2-5
V: TRBV7-9
size: NA
DNA: TGTGCCAGCAGCCCCCGGATGGTCCAAGAGACCCAGTACTTC
CDR3: CASSPRMVQETQYF

D: NA
J: TRBJ2-1
V: TRBV9
size: NA
DNA: TGTGCCAGCAGCGTTATGGGGGAAACCTACAATGAGCAGTTCTTC
CDR3: CASSVMGETYNEQFF

D: TRBD1
J: TRBJ2-3
V: TRBV5-1
size: NA
DNA: TGCGCCAGCAGCCCGGGCGGACAGGGGGCCGCAGATACGCAGTATTTT
CDR3: CASSPGGQGAADTQYF

D: NA
J: TRBJ2-7
V: TRBV28
size: NA
DNA: TGTGCCAGCAGTTGGGGTCCGGGGCGGACCTACGAGCAGTACTTC
CDR3: CASSWGPGRTYEQYF

D: TRBD1
J: TRBJ2-1
V: TRBV7-9
size: NA
DNA: TGTGCCAGCAGCCGACAGGGAGACGAGCAGTTCTTC
CDR3: CASSRQGDEQFF

D: TRBD1
J: TRBJ1-1
V: TRBV6-4
size: NA
DNA: TGTGCCAGCAGCAACAGGGGAGCCACTGAAGCTTTCTTT
CDR3: CASSNRGATEAFF

D: NA
J: TRBJ1-1
V: TRBV27
size: NA
DNA: TGTGCCAGCAGTTTATCGATCCCAGCGAAGAACACTGAAGCTTTCTTT
CDR3: CASSLSIPAKNTEAFF